This paragraph reports one T cell receptor (beta chain). Trimming removed 6 bases from V and 6 bases from J, with 14 bases in between. From germline, CDR1 is LNHDA and CDR2 SQIVND (reference sequence). CDR3 length: 14 amino acids. This specimen belongs to a study of blood T cell repertoires in COVID-19. Study summary: Donors in the United States, Italy and Spain gave samples during acute or convalescent COVID-19.

Original processing methods: Estimates of nucleated cell counts were drawn from the amplification of reference gene primers. The assay was immunoSEQ multiplex PCR, and TCRdb's table has in-frame clones only and misses some. The V and J calls and clone size come from that table; D and trimming were worked out from the DNA. Of some 150,000 clones detected, 80% appear once; the ten largest clones hold 13%. The chain has TRBV19 and TRBJ2-2, with D maybe TRBD1 (6 bases). The origin of this receptor is a man in his sixties with active or convalescent COVID-19. The sequencing input was peripheral blood. This chain's CDR3 is CASSRTGIPGELFF. The DNA of the CDR3 is TGTGCCAGTAGCAGAACAGGGATCCCCGGGGAGCTGTTTTTT.